The sequence of this T cell receptor beta chain was determined in a study of blood T cells in healthy people across ages. Study-wide points: A greater number of naive CD4+ cells and higher diversity distinguished long-lived donors from aged donors. TCR beta diversity per million T cells fell roughly linearly with age.

To note about this clonotype: The antigen is not known.

Every sample yielded at least 6.5 million isolated PBMCs. The amount of total RNA extracted per sample was at least 5.5 micrograms. With a J-beta primer mix and a sample-barcoded 5' primer, a second PCR ran roughly 6 to 11 cycles. In TCRdb, the 5' RACE reads were re-called with MiXCR into one record per CDR3 protein. The sample carries roughly 1,500,000 distinct CDR3 sequences, 42% recorded once. Looked up from germline, CDR1 is MNHEY and CDR2 is SMNVEV (reference sequence). The CDR3 is made up of 13 amino acids. Sequenced: blood. The receptor was isolated from a woman aged 18-35 years in good health. V usage is TRBV27 and J usage is TRBJ2-7, with 9 bases that match TRBD1. TRBJ2-5 matches the DNA end more closely, so the J call is doubtful. The CDR3 protein is CASRQGAGETQYF. CDR3 coding DNA: TGTGCCAGCAGACAGGGGGCAGGGGAGACCCAGTACTTC.